Below, 30 T cell receptor beta chains from the same sample are listed, as sequenced in a study of CD8 T cells in ankylosing spondylitis. Study-wide results and caveats: What appeared characteristic of ankylosing spondylitis blood was a TCR beta motif of fewer than ten highly homologous variants.

The antigens these receptors bind are not known. TCRdb fed the 5' RACE reads into MiXCR, producing one record per CDR3 protein. The sample contains roughly 700,000 distinct CDR3 sequences, roughly 19% of which appear only once. The specimen was blood, either unsorted or a sorted T cell fraction (not recorded which). The source is a male donor with ankylosing spondylitis.

The chain joins TRBV12-3 or TRBV12-4 to TRBJ1-2, with a tentative D call TRBD1 (6 bases). The CDR3 is 16 amino acids. The germline V and J ends were trimmed by 5 bases and 8 bases, with 24 bases remaining between them. CDR3 nucleotides: TGTGCCAGCAGTACCCCGCGACAGGTCCTCACGGAAGGCTACACCTTC. Encoded protein: CASSTPRQVLTEGYTF.

This chain connects TRBV29-1 to TRBJ1-1; D might be TRBD1 (6 bases). The germline gives CDR1 SQVTM, CDR2 ANQGSEA. Trimming removed 4 bases from V and 1 base from J, with 10 bases in between. The CDR3 totals 13 residues. This chain's CDR3 is CSVGEGGNTEAFF. The DNA of the CDR3 is TGCAGCGTTGGGGAGGGGGGGAACACTGAAGCTTTCTTT.

The J gene is TRBJ1-3, the V gene TRBV5-6, with a weak D call TRBD1 (6 bases). CDR1 SGHDT and CDR2 YYEEEE come from the germline V gene. The V end was cut by 0 bases, the J end by 4 bases, with 11 bases between. The CDR3 length is 15 residues. CDR3 sequence: CASSLVPDRGNTIYF. CDR3 sequence (DNA): TGTGCCAGCAGCTTGGTGCCGGACAGAGGAAACACCATATATTTT.

This clonotype was counted between two and nine times. The chain is built from TRBV5-5 and TRBJ1-1, with D possibly matching TRBD1 (6 bases). Per the germline V gene, CDR1 is SGHKS and CDR2 is YYEKEE (reference sequence). There are 16 residues in the CDR3. V dropped 6 bases and J dropped 4 bases, with 22 bases sitting between them. The CDR3 sequence: CASTLWLGGAATEAFF. The CDR3 DNA follows: TGTGCCAGCACCCTTTGGCTTGGGGGCGCGGCCACTGAAGCTTTCTTT.

In its sample, this clonotype was seen a few times. The chain joins TRBV7-3 to TRBJ2-2; D uncertain. The CDR3 sequence is 16 residues long. The germline V gene encodes CDR1 SGHTA and CDR2 FQGTGA. V lost 0 bases and J lost 0, with 8 bases in between. CDR3 bases: TGTGCCAGCAGCTTAACTTTCAGCGCGAACACCGGGGAGCTGTTTTTT. It yields the protein CASSLTFSANTGELFF.

The chain has TRBV10-3 and TRBJ1-1; no clear D. The ends were cut back, 0 bases at V and 1 base at J, with 15 bases in the middle. Germline V gene lookup returns CDR1 ENHRY and CDR2 SYGVKD. There are 17 residues in the CDR3. CDR3 region: CAISESTFGRQNTEAFF. The CDR3 DNA reads TGTGCCATCAGTGAGTCGACGTTCGGCCGACAGAACACTGAAGCTTTCTTT.

This chain links TRBV3-1 with TRBJ2-7, with 11 nucleotides matching TRBD2. Germline-derived CDR1 and CDR2 are LGHDT and YNNKEL (reference sequence). After removal of 3 bases from V and 3 bases from J, the junction contained 13 bases not matched to a gene. The CDR3 spans 18 residues. The chain's CDR3 is CASSQTGTSGPWGYEQYF. As DNA, the CDR3 is TGTGCCAGCAGCCAGACCGGGACTAGCGGACCCTGGGGCTACGAGCAGTACTTC.

This clonotype showed up just a few times. V and J are TRBV6-2 or TRBV6-3 and TRBJ2-4, with 11 bases matching TRBD1. This CDR3 is 15 amino acids long. V trimming: 1 base; J trimming: 9 bases; junction bases outside the gene matches: 5. Germline V CDR1 and CDR2: MNHEY, SVGEGT. The CDR3 is CASSYFGQGAGIQYF. In DNA form, the CDR3 reads TGTGCCAGCAGTTACTTTGGACAGGGGGCGGGCATTCAGTACTTC.

This chain uses TRBV5-5 with TRBJ2-3, with 7 bases fitting TRBD2. V shed 4 bases, J shed 0 bases, and the junction held 8 bases outside the gene matches. The CDR3 is 16 amino acids. The germline gives CDR1 SGHKS, CDR2 YYEKEE (reference sequence). CDR3 loop: CASSPRVGGSTDTQYF. The CDR3 DNA reads as TGTGCCAGCAGCCCACGAGTCGGGGGGAGCACAGATACGCAGTATTTT.

This clonotype was picked up many times. The J gene is TRBJ2-1, the V gene TRBV2; no clear D. Germline loops: CDR1 SNHLY, CDR2 FYNNEI. This CDR3 is 16 amino acids long. V was pared by 5 bases and J by 0 bases, with 14 bases between. CDR3 in amino acids: CASSFLGPGSYNEQFF. CDR3 DNA sequence: TGTGCCAGCAGTTTCCTTGGCCCCGGCTCCTACAATGAGCAGTTCTTC.

This chain uses TRBV20-1 with TRBJ2-3; tentatively, D is TRBD2 (7 bases). This CDR3 has 15 residues. Germline loops: CDR1 DFQATT, CDR2 SNEGSKA (reference sequence). V lost 3 bases, J lost 1 base, and 14 bases lay in between. CDR3 sequence reads: CSARGAAGGTDTQYF. In DNA form, the CDR3 reads TGCAGTGCTAGGGGGGCTGCGGGGGGCACAGATACGCAGTATTTT.

This clonotype has a count of ten or more. V is TRBV20-1 and J is TRBJ2-1, with TRBD2 matching over 8 bases. Looked up from germline, CDR1 is DFQATT and CDR2 is SNEGSKA (reference sequence). CDR3 length: 14 residues. The V gene end was trimmed by 2 bases and the J gene end by 2 bases; junction bases not matched to a gene: 2. This CDR3 is CSARRREAYNEQFF. The CDR3 coding sequence is TGCAGTGCTAGACGGCGGGAGGCCTACAATGAGCAGTTCTTC.

V is TRBV29-1 and J is TRBJ1-3; 7 nucleotides match TRBD1. V shed 2 bases and J 4 bases; nucleotides not matched to a gene: 8. This CDR3 has 15 amino acids. Germline-derived CDR1 and CDR2 are SQVTM and ANQGSEA. CDR3 bases: TGCAGCGTTGAACTCTCAGGGGGGACCGGAAACACCATATATTTT. Translation: CSVELSGGTGNTIYF.

The chain carries TRBV29-1 and TRBJ2-5; 7 bases are shared with TRBD1. With 7 bases clipped from V and 2 bases from J, the junction kept 10 bases outside the gene matches. Germline V CDR1 and CDR2: SQVTM, ANQGSEA. This CDR3 is 14 amino acids long. The CDR3 sequence: CSARDSKGQETQYF. DNA of the CDR3: TGCAGCGCAAGGGACAGCAAGGGGCAAGAGACCCAGTACTTC. Drawing the rest from reference TRBV29-1 and TRBJ2-5, the complete variable domain is SAVISQKPSRDICQRGTSLTIQCQVDSQVTMMFWYRQQPGQSLTLIATANQGSEATYESGFVIDKFPISRPNLTFSTLTVSNMSPEDSSIYLCSARDSKGQETQYFGPGTRLLVL.

This clonotype showed up just a few times. J is TRBJ2-5 and V is TRBV9, with D perhaps matching TRBD2 (5 bases). CDR1 SGDLS and CDR2 YYNGEE come from the germline V gene. Trimming took 6 bases from V and 1 from J, leaving 16 bases between them. This CDR3 contains 15 residues. This CDR3 reads CASTPSAGGQETQYF. CDR3 nucleotides: TGTGCCAGCACCCCATCGGCGGGCGGCCAAGAGACCCAGTACTTC.

The V call is TRBV20-1, the J call TRBJ2-7, with 11 bases that match TRBD1. The junction had 7 bases not matched to a gene; V was cut back by 6 bases and J by 3 bases. The germline V gene has CDR1 DFQATT and CDR2 SNEGSKA (reference sequence). The CDR3 loop spans 14 amino acids. CDR3 DNA sequence: TGCAGTGCCCTAACCGGGACAGGGGGCTACGAGCAGTACTTC. Translating it yields CSALTGTGGYEQYF.

In its sample, this clonotype was seen a few times. The genes are TRBV12-3 or TRBV12-4 and TRBJ2-3; 11 positions match TRBD2. V lost 6 bases and J lost 1; bases outside the gene matches: 3. The CDR3 is 15 residues long. The CDR3 loop reads CASSSSGGRTDTQYF. The CDR3 DNA reads as TGTGCCAGCAGCTCTAGCGGGGGGCGCACAGATACGCAGTATTTT.

This clonotype has at least ten counts. The chain is built from TRBV11-2 and TRBJ1-1; perhaps TRBD1 as D (5 bases). CDR1 SGHAT and CDR2 FQNNGV come from the germline V gene. Trimming shortened V by 5 bases and J by 3 bases, and 16 bases separated the two germline ends. This CDR3 is 15 amino acids long. Written as DNA, the CDR3 is TGTGCCAGCAGCCCTCCGGGGGTGGGTTACACTGAAGCTTTCTTT. Its protein product is CASSPPGVGYTEAFF.

This clonotype was seen many times. The chain carries TRBV5-1 and TRBJ1-6; maybe TRBD1 (5 bases). From germline, CDR1 is SGHRS and CDR2 YFSETQ. The CDR3 runs 15 residues. V lost 3 bases, J lost 4 bases, and 11 bases lay in between. The CDR3 DNA is TGCGCCAGCAGCTCTACAGGAAATTATAATTCACCCCTCCACTTT. Translating gives CASSSTGNYNSPLHF.

The sample holds a few counts of this clonotype. This chain links TRBV28 with TRBJ1-2; TRBD1 might be the D (5 bases). Trimming left V 7 bases short and J 8 bases short, with 20 bases between. CDR1 is MDHEN and CDR2 is SYDVKM in the germline V gene. The CDR3 has 14 residues. CDR3 loop: CASNPLGGRGGYTF. DNA for the CDR3: TGTGCCAGCAACCCCTTGGGGGGACGAGGGGGCTACACCTTC.

In this sample, this clonotype turned up a few times. This rearrangement joins TRBV5-1 to TRBJ2-1, with TRBD1 matching over 8 bases. This CDR3 spans 17 amino acids. Trimming at V came to 1 base and at J to 7 bases, leaving 13 bases not matched to a gene. The germline V gene has CDR1 SGHRS and CDR2 YFSETQ. The CDR3: CASSLLPGRQGMNEQFF. Written as DNA, the CDR3 is TGCGCCAGCAGCTTGCTCCCAGGGCGACAGGGGATGAATGAGCAGTTCTTC.

The chain carries TRBV25-1 and TRBJ1-1; TRBD1 is a possible D gene (6 bases). Between the trimmed V and J ends, which lost 2 bases and 10 bases, there was a span of 11 bases. CDR1 is MGHDK and CDR2 is SYGVNS in the germline V gene. This CDR3 is built from 12 residues. The CDR3: CASSEGGLGAFF. Written as DNA, the CDR3 is TGTGCCAGCAGTGAAGGGGGGCTTGGAGCTTTCTTT. The entire variable domain, with the rest obtained from reference TRBV25-1 and TRBJ1-1, is as follows: EADIYQTPRYLVIGTGKKITLECSQTMGHDKMYWYQQDPGMELHLIHYSYGVNSTEKGDLSSESTVSRIRTEHFPLTLESARPSHTSQYLCASSEGGLGAFFGQGTRLTVV.

This clonotype has more than one count but fewer than ten. The rearrangement uses TRBV28 and TRBJ1-4, with TRBD1 as a possible D gene (6 bases). V was pared by 6 bases and J by 1 base, with 15 bases between. This CDR3 contains 16 residues. CDR1 MDHEN and CDR2 SYDVKM come from the germline V gene. The CDR3 region is CASSRKGGQTNEKLFF. The CDR3 nucleotides read TGTGCCAGCAGCCGGAAGGGGGGACAAACTAATGAAAAACTGTTTTTT.

This chain uses TRBV12-3 or TRBV12-4 with TRBJ1-1; D might be TRBD1 (5 bases). Trimming left V 5 bases short and J 10 bases short, with 11 bases between. This CDR3 comprises 11 residues. The CDR3, as DNA: TGTGCCAGCAGTACCGGGGGGGGAGCTTTCTTT. Protein sequence: CASSTGGGAFF.

This clonotype was seen only a few times. The J gene is TRBJ2-7, the V gene TRBV6-1, with TRBD2 matching over 14 bases. The V gene's germline CDR1 is MNHNS and CDR2 SASEGT. J lost 3 bases, V lost 5 bases, and 3 bases had no gene match. The CDR3 runs 15 residues. Here the CDR3 DNA reads TGTGCCAGCAGTATGGGGACTAGCGGGAGCTACGAGCAGTACTTC. Translated: CASSMGTSGSYEQYF.

The chain employs TRBV5-1 and TRBJ2-1; TRBD2 aligns across 13 bases. Germline CDR1 is SGHRS and CDR2 is YFSETQ. V gave up 0 bases and J gave up 15 bases; unmatched junction bases: 6. The CDR3 extends over 14 amino acids. The CDR3 nucleotides read TGCGCCAGCAGCTTGGGGACTAGCGGGGGAGCCGGGTTCTTC. Translating gives CASSLGTSGGAGFF.

The rearrangement joins TRBV20-1 to TRBJ2-1, with 7 bases matching TRBD2. Per germline, CDR1 DFQATT and CDR2 SNEGSKA (reference sequence). J was trimmed by 0 bases and V by 7 bases; bases with no gene match: 9. The CDR3 is 15 residues long. CDR3 bases: TGCAGTGTACTTGACCGGGAGGACTCCTACAATGAGCAGTTCTTC. This sequence encodes CSVLDREDSYNEQFF.

The V and J genes are TRBV5-1 and TRBJ2-3; the D is unclear. Germline-derived CDR1 and CDR2 are SGHRS and YFSETQ. Trimming pared 2 bases from V and 0 bases from J, leaving 10 bases between. The CDR3 runs 15 residues. The CDR3 region has the DNA TGCGCCAGCAGCTTCGTATCTTCTAGCACAGATACGCAGTATTTT. It specifies CASSFVSSSTDTQYF.

This clonotype was detected a few times. V and J are TRBV7-9 and TRBJ1-2, with D possibly TRBD1 on 6 matching bases. Germline lookup yields CDR1 SEHNR and CDR2 FQNEAQ (reference sequence). The V end lost 5 bases, the J end lost 4 bases, and 11 bases lay between the germline ends. The CDR3 runs to 13 residues. This CDR3 is CASSRDKTYGYTF. CDR3 nucleotide sequence: TGTGCCAGCAGCCGGGACAAGACCTATGGCTACACCTTC.

This clonotype came up many times. The chain has TRBV29-1 and TRBJ1-2; the match to TRBD1 covers 8 bases. The CDR3 length is 16 residues. Germline V gene sequence: CDR1 SQVTM, CDR2 ANQGSEA. V trimming: 4 bases; J trimming: 5 bases; junction bases outside the gene matches: 15. The CDR3 nucleotides are TGCAGCGTTGTTCGTCAGGGGGCGCGGTTAAAGTATGGCTACACCTTC. It encodes CSVVRQGARLKYGYTF.